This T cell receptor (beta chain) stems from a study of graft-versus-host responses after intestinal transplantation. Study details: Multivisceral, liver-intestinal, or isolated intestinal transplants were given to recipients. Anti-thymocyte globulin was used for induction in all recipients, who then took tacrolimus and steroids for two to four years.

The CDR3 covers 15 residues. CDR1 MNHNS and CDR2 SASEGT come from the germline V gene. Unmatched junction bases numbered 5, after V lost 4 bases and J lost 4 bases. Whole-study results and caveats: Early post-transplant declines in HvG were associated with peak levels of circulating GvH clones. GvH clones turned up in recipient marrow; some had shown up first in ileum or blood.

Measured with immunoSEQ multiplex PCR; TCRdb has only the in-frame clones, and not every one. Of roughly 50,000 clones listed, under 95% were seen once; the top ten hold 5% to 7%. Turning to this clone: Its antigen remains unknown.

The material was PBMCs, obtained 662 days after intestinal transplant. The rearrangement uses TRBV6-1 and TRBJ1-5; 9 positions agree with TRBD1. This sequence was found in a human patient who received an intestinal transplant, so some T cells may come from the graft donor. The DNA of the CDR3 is TGTGCCAGCAGTGGGGGGACAGGGTTAAATCAGCCCCAGCATTTT. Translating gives CASSGGTGLNQPQHF.